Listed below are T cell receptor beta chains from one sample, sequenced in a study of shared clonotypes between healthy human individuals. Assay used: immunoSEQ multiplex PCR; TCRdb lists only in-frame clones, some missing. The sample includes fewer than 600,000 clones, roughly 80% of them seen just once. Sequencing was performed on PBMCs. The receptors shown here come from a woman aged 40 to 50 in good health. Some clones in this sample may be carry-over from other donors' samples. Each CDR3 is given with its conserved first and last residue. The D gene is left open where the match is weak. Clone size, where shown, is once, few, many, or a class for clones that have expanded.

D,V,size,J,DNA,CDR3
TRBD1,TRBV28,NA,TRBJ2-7,TGTGCCAGCAGCCCGACAGGGGTGTCCTACGAGCAGTACTTC,CASSPTGVSYEQYF
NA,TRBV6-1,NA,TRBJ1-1,TGTGCCAGCAGTGAAGCGGGGCTGGACACTGAAGCTTTCTTT,CASSEAGLDTEAFF
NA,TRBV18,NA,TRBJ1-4,TGTGCCAGCTCAGCCGCTGGTGCGGGTGAAAAACTGTTTTTT,CASSAAGAGEKLFF
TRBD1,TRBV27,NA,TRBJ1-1,TGTGCCACCATCAACAGGGGGGTAGACACTGAAGCTTTCTTT,CATINRGVDTEAFF
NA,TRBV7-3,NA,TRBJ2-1,TGTGCCAGCAGCTCGCTTTCGGGGAGCTCCTACAATGAGCAGTTCTTC,CASSSLSGSSYNEQFF
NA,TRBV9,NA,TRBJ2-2,TGTGCCAGCAGCTCCGACCTGTTGAACACCGGGGAGCTGTTTTTT,CASSSDLLNTGELFF
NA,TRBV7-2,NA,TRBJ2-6,TGTGCCAGCAGTCGTAGAGGGGTTAGTGGGGCCAACGTCCTGACTTTC,CASSRRGVSGANVLTF
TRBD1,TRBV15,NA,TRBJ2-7,TGTGCCACCAGCAGACCTAGGACAGGTGCGACCTACGAGCAGTACTTC,CATSRPRTGATYEQYF
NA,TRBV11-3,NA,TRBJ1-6,TGTGCCAGCAGCTTACATGGGTTCTATTCACCCCTCCACTTT,CASSLHGFYSPLHF
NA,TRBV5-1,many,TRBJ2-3,TGCGCCAGCAGCCGAACGCGGGATACGCAGTATTTT,CASSRTRDTQYF
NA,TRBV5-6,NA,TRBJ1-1,TGTGCCAGCAGCTTTGGTAGGAGGACTGAAGCTTTCTTT,CASSFGRRTEAFF
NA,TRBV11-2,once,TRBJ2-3,TGTGCCAGCAGCTCTGGGGCTCTTACGCAGTATTTT,CASSSGALTQYF
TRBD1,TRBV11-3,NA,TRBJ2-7,TGTGCCAGCAGCGGTCGACAGGGTCTGGACTACGAGCAGTACTTC,CASSGRQGLDYEQYF
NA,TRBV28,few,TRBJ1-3,TGTGCCAGCAACCCGGGGGGGGGCGGAAACACCATATATTTT,CASNPGGGGNTIYF
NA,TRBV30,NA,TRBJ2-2,TGTGCCTGGAGTGTACAGGGAAGGGCCGGGGAGCTGTTTTTT,CAWSVQGRAGELFF
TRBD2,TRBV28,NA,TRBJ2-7,TGTGCCAGCAGACTTAATGGCGGGAGGACCTACGAGCAGTACTTC,CASRLNGGRTYEQYF
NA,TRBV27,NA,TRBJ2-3,TGTGCCAGCAGTTTATCGATGACCGATACGCAGTATTTT,CASSLSMTDTQYF
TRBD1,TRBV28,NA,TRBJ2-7,TGTGCCAGCAGTTCCGGGACAGGGGGCTACGAGCAGTACTTC,CASSSGTGGYEQYF
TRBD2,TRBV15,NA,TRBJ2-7,TGTGCCACCAGCAGAGAAGGGACTAGCTCCGAGCAGTACTTC,CATSREGTSSEQYF
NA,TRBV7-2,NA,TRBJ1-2,TGTGCCAGCAGCGCCCGGACGGGGAACTATGGCTACACCTTC,CASSARTGNYGYTF
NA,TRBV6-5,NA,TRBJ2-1,TGTGCCAGCAGTCCATACAATGAGCAGTTCTTC,CASSPYNEQFF
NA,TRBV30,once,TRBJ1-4,TGTGCCTGGAGTGTAGGGGGGGAAGGTGAAAAACTGTTTTTT,CAWSVGGEGEKLFF
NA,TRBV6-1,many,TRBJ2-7,TGTGCCAGCAGTAGACAGGTCTTCTACGAGCAGTACTTC,CASSRQVFYEQYF
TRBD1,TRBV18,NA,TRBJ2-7,TGTGCCAGCTCACCTAGCACGACAGGGTCGTTCTACGAGCAGTACTTC,CASSPSTTGSFYEQYF
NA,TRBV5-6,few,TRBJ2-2,TGTGCCAGCAGCTTAACGTGGGCCGGGGAGCTGTTTTTT,CASSLTWAGELFF
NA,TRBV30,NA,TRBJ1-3,TGTGCCTGGAGTGTATACCGAGAGGGACAAATCTCTGGAAACACCATATATTTT,CAWSVYREGQISGNTIYF
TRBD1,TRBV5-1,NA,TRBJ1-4,TGCGCCAGCAGAAATCAGACCATGACAGGGTGGGGTAGTAATGAAAAACTGTTTTTT,CASRNQTMTGWGSNEKLFF
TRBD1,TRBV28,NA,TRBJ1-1,TGTGCCAGCAGCGGGACAGGGGTTACTGAAGCTTTCTTT,CASSGTGVTEAFF
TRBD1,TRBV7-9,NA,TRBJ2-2,TGTGCCAGCAGCCCCGGGACAGGGGATCCCGGGGAGCTGTTTTTT,CASSPGTGDPGELFF
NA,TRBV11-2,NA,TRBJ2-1,TGTGCCAGCAGCTTATTCCCTAGATCGGGCGATGAGCAGTTCTTC,CASSLFPRSGDEQFF
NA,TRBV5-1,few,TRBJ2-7,TGCGCCAGCAGCGGAACAGGGTCCGGCTACGAGCAGTACTTC,CASSGTGSGYEQYF
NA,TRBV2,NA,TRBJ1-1,TGTGCCAGCAGTAACCGGGCACCTAACACTGAAGCTTTCTTT,CASSNRAPNTEAFF
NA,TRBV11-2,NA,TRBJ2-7,TGTGCCAGCAGCTTAGGCCAGGGTCTCTACGAGCAGTACTTC,CASSLGQGLYEQYF
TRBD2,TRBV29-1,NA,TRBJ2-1,TGCAGCGCCGGAATGGGGGGGCTAGCGGGAGGATACAATGAGCAGTTCTTC,CSAGMGGLAGGYNEQFF
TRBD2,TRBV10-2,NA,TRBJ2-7,TGCGCCAGCACAGCGGGAGGCTCCTACGAGCAGTACTTC,CASTAGGSYEQYF
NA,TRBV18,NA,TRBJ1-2,TGTGCCAGCTCCCATTCGAACCAGGACACCTTCTATGGCTACACCTTC,CASSHSNQDTFYGYTF
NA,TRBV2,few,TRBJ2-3,TGTGCCAGCAGTGGGGGGCAGGCAGCAGATACGCAGTATTTT,CASSGGQAADTQYF
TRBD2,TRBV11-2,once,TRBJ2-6,TGTGCCAGCAGCCGGAACGGGGGGTCTATCGTGTCTGGGGCCAACGTCCTGACTTTC,CASSRNGGSIVSGANVLTF
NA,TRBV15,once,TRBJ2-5,TGTGCCACCAGCAGAGATCAGGGACGGGAGACCCAGTACTTC,CATSRDQGRETQYF
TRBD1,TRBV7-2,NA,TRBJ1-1,TGTGCCAGCAGCTCAAGACAGGGAATGACTGAAGCTTTCTTT,CASSSRQGMTEAFF
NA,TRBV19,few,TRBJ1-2,TGTGCCAGTAGACCCGGGGCCTCGGCCGGCTACACCTTC,CASRPGASAGYTF
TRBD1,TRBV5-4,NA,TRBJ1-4,TGTGCCAGCAGCGGAGGGACAGGGGAAAAACTGTTTTTT,CASSGGTGEKLFF
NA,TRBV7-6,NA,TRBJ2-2,TGTGCCAGCAGCTTACGAGACGGGGAGCTGTTTTTT,CASSLRDGELFF
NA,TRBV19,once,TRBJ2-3,TGTGCCAGTAGTACCTCTAGCACAGATACGCAGTATTTT,CASSTSSTDTQYF
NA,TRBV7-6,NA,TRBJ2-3,TGTGCCAGCAGCTTAGCACGGGCGGGGCGCACAGATACGCAGTATTTT,CASSLARAGRTDTQYF
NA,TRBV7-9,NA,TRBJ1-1,TGTGCCAGCAGCCAGGCGGCCGAGACGACTGAAGCTTTCTTT,CASSQAAETTEAFF
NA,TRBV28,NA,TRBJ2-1,TGTGCCAGCAGTACCTACAATGAGCAGTTCTTC,CASSTYNEQFF
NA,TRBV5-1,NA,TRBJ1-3,TGCGCCAGCACCTCGACAGCCGACTCTGGAAACACCATATATTTT,CASTSTADSGNTIYF
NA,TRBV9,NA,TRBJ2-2,TGTGCCAGCAGCGTAACAGCGGCAGCGAACACCGGGGAGCTGTTTTTT,CASSVTAAANTGELFF
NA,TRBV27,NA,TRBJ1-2,TGTGCCAGCCGGGCCAGCCCCTACTATGGCTACACCTTC,CASRASPYYGYTF
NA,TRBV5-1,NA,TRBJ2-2,TGCGCCAGCAGCTTGGGGCAACTCACCGGGGAGCTGTTTTTT,CASSLGQLTGELFF
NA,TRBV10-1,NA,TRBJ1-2,TGCGCCAGCAGTGAGTCTCGGGACGGACTATTGGGCTACACCTTC,CASSESRDGLLGYTF
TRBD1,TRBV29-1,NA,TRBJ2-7,TGCAGCGTTGTGGAAGGGGGCGGTTACGAGCAGTACTTC,CSVVEGGGYEQYF
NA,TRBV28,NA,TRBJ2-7,TGTGCCACAAAGGGGGCAGGGGGTCCCCACGGGGGCGAGCAGTACTTC,CATKGAGGPHGGEQYF
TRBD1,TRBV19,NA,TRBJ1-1,TGTGCCAGTAGTGCGGGACAGATGAACACTGAAGCTTTCTTT,CASSAGQMNTEAFF
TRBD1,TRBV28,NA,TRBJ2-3,TGTGCCAGCAGTTTAGAGACAGGGGGAGCAGATACGCAGTATTTT,CASSLETGGADTQYF
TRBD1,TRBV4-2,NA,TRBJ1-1,TGTGCCAGCAGCCAGATGAGGGGGCTGGGTGAAGCTTTCTTT,CASSQMRGLGEAFF